In this sample, the clone carrying this TCR beta chain turned up once. Trimming shortened V by 9 bases and J by 0 bases, and 11 bases separated the two germline ends. The CDR3 sequence is 13 residues long. Per the original data handling: Reference gene primer amplification gave estimated nucleated cell counts. Using immunoSEQ multiplex PCR, the repertoire was profiled, and TCRdb retains in-frame clones only, with some absent. V, J and clone size were drawn from that table, and D and trimming were deduced from the DNA. Among some 250,000 clones listed, 70% to 90% were seen once. This sample was included in a study of blood T cell repertoires in COVID-19. On the study more broadly: Some COVID-19 samples were acute and others convalescent; all came from the United States, Italy and Spain. The analysed material was cDNA or gDNA that came from T cells, B-cell-depleted T cells, or PBMCs.

The sequence came from a woman aged 30 to 39 who had recovered from COVID-19. The chain combines TRBV12-3 or TRBV12-4 with TRBJ1-1; possibly TRBD1 for D (6 bases). The specimen sequenced was peripheral blood. The CDR3 DNA follows: TGTGCCAGTACCGACAGGCTGAACACTGAAGCTTTCTTT. Protein: CASTDRLNTEAFF.